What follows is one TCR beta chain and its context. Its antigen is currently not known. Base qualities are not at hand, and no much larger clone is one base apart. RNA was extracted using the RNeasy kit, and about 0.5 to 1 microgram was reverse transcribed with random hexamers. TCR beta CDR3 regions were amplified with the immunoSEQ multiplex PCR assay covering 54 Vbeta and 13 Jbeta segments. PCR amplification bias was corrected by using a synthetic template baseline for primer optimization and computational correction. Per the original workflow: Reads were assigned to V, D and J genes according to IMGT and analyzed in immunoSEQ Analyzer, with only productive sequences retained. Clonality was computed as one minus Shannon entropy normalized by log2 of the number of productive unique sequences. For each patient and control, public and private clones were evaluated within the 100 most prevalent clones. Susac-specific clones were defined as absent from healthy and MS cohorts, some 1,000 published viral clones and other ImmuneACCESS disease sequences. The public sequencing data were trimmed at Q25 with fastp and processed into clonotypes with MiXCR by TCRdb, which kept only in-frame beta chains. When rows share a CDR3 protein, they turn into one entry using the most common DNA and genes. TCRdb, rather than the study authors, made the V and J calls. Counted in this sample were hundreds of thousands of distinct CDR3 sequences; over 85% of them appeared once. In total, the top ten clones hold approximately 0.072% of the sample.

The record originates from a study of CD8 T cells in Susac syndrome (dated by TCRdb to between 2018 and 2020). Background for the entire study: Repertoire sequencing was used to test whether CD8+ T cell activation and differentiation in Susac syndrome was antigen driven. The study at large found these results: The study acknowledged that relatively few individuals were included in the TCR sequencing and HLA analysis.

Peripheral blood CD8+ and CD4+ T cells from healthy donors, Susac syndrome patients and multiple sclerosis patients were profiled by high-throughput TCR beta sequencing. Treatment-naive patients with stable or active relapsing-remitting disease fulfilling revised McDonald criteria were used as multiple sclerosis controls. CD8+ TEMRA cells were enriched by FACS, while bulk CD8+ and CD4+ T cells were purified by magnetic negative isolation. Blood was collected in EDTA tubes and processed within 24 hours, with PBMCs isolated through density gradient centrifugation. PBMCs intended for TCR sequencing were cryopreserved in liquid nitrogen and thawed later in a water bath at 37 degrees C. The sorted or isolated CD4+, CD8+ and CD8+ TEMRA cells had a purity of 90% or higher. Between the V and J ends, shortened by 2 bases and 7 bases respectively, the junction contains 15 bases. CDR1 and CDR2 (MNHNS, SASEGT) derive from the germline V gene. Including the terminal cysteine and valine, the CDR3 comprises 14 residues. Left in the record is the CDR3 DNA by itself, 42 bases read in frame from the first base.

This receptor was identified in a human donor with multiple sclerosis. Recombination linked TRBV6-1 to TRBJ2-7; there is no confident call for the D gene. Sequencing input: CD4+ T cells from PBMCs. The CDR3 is CASSEIEVWGEQYV. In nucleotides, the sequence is TGTGCCAGCAGTGAAATCGAGGTTTGGGGTGAGCAGTACGTC.